These 14 T cell receptor beta chains were sequenced from one sample in a study of blood T cell repertoires in COVID-19. The protocol was immunoSEQ multiplex PCR, while the TCRdb copy is restricted to in-frame clones and leaves out a portion. The data contain approximately 66,000 clones, 70% to 90% of them singletons. Sequencing used peripheral blood. The receptors originated from a man aged 55 to 69 with acute or convalescent COVID-19.

The chain combines TRBV30 with TRBJ2-1; the match to TRBD1 covers 11 bases. Unmatched junction bases numbered 4, after V lost 2 bases and J lost 4 bases. Germline CDR1 GTSNPN, CDR2 SVGIG (reference sequence). CDR3 length: 15 amino acids. This CDR3 is CAWSRWDRGYNEQFF. CDR3 nucleotide sequence: TGTGCCTGGAGTAGATGGGACAGGGGGTACAATGAGCAGTTCTTC.

V gene TRBV15 combines with J gene TRBJ2-3, with TRBD2 identical over 8 bases. This CDR3 has 17 residues. After removal of 2 bases from V and 0 bases from J, the junction contained 7 bases not matched to a gene. In germline, CDR1 is LNHNV, CDR2 YYDKDF (reference sequence). The CDR3 here is CATSRNAGTSSTDTQYF. The CDR3 DNA sequence: TGTGCCACCAGCAGAAATGCCGGGACTAGTAGCACAGATACGCAGTATTTT.

This chain joins TRBV11-2 and TRBJ1-1; unclear D gene. Germline loops: CDR1 SGHAT, CDR2 FQNNGV. The CDR3 runs to 12 residues. Trimming shortened V by 5 bases and J by 6 bases, and 10 bases separated the two germline ends. CDR3 sequence: CASSLLDSEAFF. The CDR3, as DNA: TGTGCCAGCAGCCTACTTGACTCTGAAGCTTTCTTT.

In its sample, this clone was seen once. The CDR3 DNA is TGTGCCACCAGTGAACCCACGGGAGAAGCTTTCTTT. Its translation is CATSEPTGEAFF. V gene TRBV24-1 combines with J gene TRBJ1-1; D is unclear. The CDR3 consists of 12 residues. Germline V gene lookup returns CDR1 KGHDR and CDR2 SFDVKD. Trimming took 4 bases from V and 8 from J, leaving 10 bases between them.

The chain links TRBV6-5 to TRBJ2-6; unclear D gene. The CDR3 length is 15 residues. The V end lost 5 bases, the J end lost 0 bases, and 8 bases lay between the germline ends. Germline CDR1 is MNHEY and CDR2 is SVGAGI. CDR3 nucleotides: TGTGCCAGCAGTCTAGTTAGCTCTGGGGCCAACGTCCTGACTTTC. Translation gives CASSLVSSGANVLTF.

The chain has TRBV6-2 or TRBV6-3 and TRBJ2-3; a possible D gene is TRBD2 (5 bases). V lost 6 bases and J 5 bases, leaving 21 bases between the germline ends. The CDR3 totals 16 residues. Looked up from germline, CDR1 is MNHEY and CDR2 is SVGEGT. The CDR3 region has the DNA TGTGCCAGCAGCCCCAATCCGTTGCGAGGAGGAGATACGCAGTATTTT. The encoded protein is CASSPNPLRGGDTQYF.

The table lists this clone with a few counts. The chain uses TRBV11-2 and TRBJ1-2, with 9 bases lining up with TRBD1. This CDR3 contains 13 residues. J was trimmed by 2 bases and V by 5 bases; bases with no gene match: 0. Germline V lookup: CDR1 SGHAT, CDR2 FQNNGV. CDR3 loop: CASSGTGNYGYTF. The CDR3 nucleotides read TGTGCCAGCAGCGGGACAGGGAACTATGGCTACACCTTC.

The chain joins TRBV25-1 to TRBJ1-2, with unresolved D. Trimming took off 1 base at V and 2 bases at J, with 8 bases between the two ends. The CDR3 consists of 14 residues. CDR1 and CDR2 from the germline V gene are MGHDK and SYGVNS. CDR3 bases: TGTGCCAGCAGTGAATGGTCGGGGAACTATGGCTACACCTTC. The encoded protein is CASSEWSGNYGYTF.

The genes are TRBV4-3 and TRBJ2-2; D is perhaps TRBD2 (5 bases). V was trimmed by 2 bases and J by 1 base, leaving 14 bases between them. Germline V lookup: CDR1 LGHNA, CDR2 YSLEER. The CDR3 runs to 17 residues. CDR3 nucleotides: TGCGCCAGCAGCCAACATAAAGTAGGACTGAACACCGGGGAGCTGTTTTTT. The encoded protein is CASSQHKVGLNTGELFF.

This chain uses TRBV2 with TRBJ2-2; D may be TRBD2 (5 bases). CDR1 and CDR2 (germline): SNHLY, FYNNEI. V was pared by 7 bases and J by 2 bases, with 11 bases between. This CDR3 contains 14 residues. CDR3 protein: CASILDINTGELFF. The DNA of the CDR3 is TGTGCCAGCATACTAGACATTAACACCGGGGAGCTGTTTTTT.

CDR3 sequence reads: CASTQGGGVDTQYF. Here the CDR3 DNA reads TGTGCCAGCACCCAAGGCGGGGGGGTAGATACGCAGTATTTT. This chain connects TRBV7-2 to TRBJ2-3; 9 bases fit TRBD2. After removal of 7 bases from V and 5 bases from J, the junction contained 7 bases not matched to a gene. CDR3 size: 14 residues. Germline V gene data show CDR1 as SGHTA and CDR2 as FQGNSA.

This clone has only a few counts. V and J are TRBV4-3 and TRBJ1-1; perhaps TRBD1 as D (5 bases). V was shortened by 0 bases and J by 3 bases, with 14 bases between the two germline ends. The CDR3 covers 16 residues. CDR1 and CDR2 from the germline V gene are LGHNA and YSLEER. The CDR3 DNA is TGCGCCAGCAGCCAAGATGGCCAGGGTGAGGACACTGAAGCTTTCTTT. Its protein product is CASSQDGQGEDTEAFF.

The V and J genes are TRBV18 and TRBJ1-3; D is perhaps TRBD1 (5 bases). With 5 bases removed from V and 4 bases from J, the gap between germline ends came to 21 bases. Per the germline V gene, CDR1 is KGHSH and CDR2 is LQKENI. CDR3 length: 17 residues. The CDR3 sequence: CASSSQDEQLLGNTIYF. The CDR3, as DNA: TGTGCCAGCTCATCACAGGATGAACAACTACTAGGAAACACCATATATTTT. The whole variable domain, filled in from reference TRBV18 and TRBJ1-3, reads NAGVMQNPRHLVRRRGQEARLRCSPMKGHSHVYWYRQLPEEGLKFMVYLQKENIIDESGMPKERFSAEFPKEGPSILRIQQVVRGDSAAYFCASSSQDEQLLGNTIYFGEGSWLTVV.

The rearrangement links TRBV6-2 or TRBV6-3 to TRBJ1-5, with D possibly matching TRBD1 (5 bases). Trimming pared 6 bases from V and 3 bases from J, leaving 18 bases between. CDR1 and CDR2 from the germline V gene are MNHEY and SVGEGT. The CDR3 sequence is 16 residues long. DNA of the CDR3: TGTGCCAGCAGCCCGAGGACAACGCGGCCCAATCAGCCCCAGCATTTT. It translates to CASSPRTTRPNQPQHF.